One sample yielded the 14 T cell receptor beta chains listed below, sequenced in a study of shared clonotypes between healthy human individuals. TCRdb keeps only in-frame clones here, not all; method: immunoSEQ multiplex PCR. This table holds some 2,500,000 clones, 85% to 95% found once. Sequencing was done on a sample of naive CD4+ T cells from PBMCs. Subset denoted: CD45RA+ positively selected. These receptors were collected from a man aged 18 to 29 in good health. Some clones in this sample may be carry-over from other donors' samples.

V is TRBV7-9 and J is TRBJ2-3, with D possibly TRBD1 on 5 matching bases. V gave up 1 base and J gave up 8 bases, with 13 bases separating them. This CDR3 has 14 residues. The germline gives CDR1 SEHNR, CDR2 FQNEAQ (reference sequence). The CDR3: CASSLVQGRSTQYF. The CDR3 nucleotides are TGTGCCAGCAGCTTAGTTCAGGGTCGAAGTACGCAGTATTTT. Variable domain in full (rest from reference TRBV7-9 and TRBJ2-3): DTGVSQNPRHKITKRGQNVTFRCDPISEHNRLYWYRQTLGQGPEFLTYFQNEAQLEKSRLLSDRFSAERPKGSFSTLEIQRTEQGDSAMYLCASSLVQGRSTQYFGPGTRLTVL.

The chain recombines TRBV5-8 with TRBJ1-5; no clear D gene. CDR3 size: 12 residues. In germline, CDR1 is SGHTS, CDR2 YDEGEE. V was trimmed by 0 bases and J by 5 bases, leaving 3 bases between them. The CDR3 is CASSLGDQPQHF. Here the CDR3 DNA reads TGTGCCAGCAGCTTGGGCGATCAGCCCCAGCATTTT.

The V call is TRBV19, the J call TRBJ2-4; TRBD1 matches 9 bases. The CDR3 is made up of 16 amino acids. The V and J ends lost 7 bases and 1 base, in that order; junction bases with no gene match: 8. Per the germline V gene, CDR1 is LNHDA and CDR2 is SQIVND (reference sequence). The CDR3 DNA reads TGTGCCAGTACCCCTACAGGGGGCTCGGCCAAAAACATTCAGTACTTC. This sequence encodes CASTPTGGSAKNIQYF.

CDR3 loop: CASSWRVKEQFF. CDR3 nucleotide sequence: TGTGCCAGCAGCTGGAGGGTCAAGGAGCAGTTCTTC. This chain links TRBV5-8 with TRBJ2-1; D is possibly TRBD2 (6 bases). Looked up from germline, CDR1 is SGHTS and CDR2 is YDEGEE. Between the trimmed V and J ends, which lost 3 bases and 10 bases, there was a span of 11 bases. The CDR3 is 12 amino acids.

The V call is TRBV7-3, the J call TRBJ2-3; D gene unclear. Trimming cost V 3 bases and J 3 bases, with 10 bases left between them. This CDR3 is built from 14 residues. CDR1 is SGHTA and CDR2 is FQGTGA in the germline V gene. The CDR3 reads CASSLSLGTDTQYF. CDR3 coding DNA: TGTGCCAGCAGCTTGAGTTTGGGGACAGATACGCAGTATTTT.

The rearrangement uses TRBV6-5 and TRBJ2-1, with 9 bases aligning to TRBD2. CDR1 is MNHEY and CDR2 is SVGAGI in the germline V gene. V was pared by 6 bases and J by 4 bases, with 7 bases of the junction left unmatched. This CDR3 is built from 15 residues. For the CDR3, the DNA is TGTGCCAGCAGGGGTAGCGGGAGTACATACAATGAGCAGTTCTTC. Its translation is CASRGSGSTYNEQFF.

The chain joins TRBV2 to TRBJ2-5, with no clear D. Germline V lookup: CDR1 SNHLY, CDR2 FYNNEI. V lost 10 bases, J lost 2 bases, and 17 bases lay in between. The length of the CDR3 is 14 residues. The CDR3 bases are TGTGCCATCAGGATTGGTCCGATACAAGAGACCCAGTACTTC. Its protein is CAIRIGPIQETQYF.

The chain recombines TRBV18 with TRBJ1-2; TRBD1 aligns across 8 bases. Germline CDR1 reads KGHSH; CDR2 reads LQKENI. This CDR3 comprises 13 residues. The junction had 4 bases not matched to a gene; V was cut back by 3 bases and J by 7 bases. This chain's CDR3 is CASSPGQGLGYTF. The CDR3 DNA reads TGTGCCAGCTCACCTGGACAGGGCCTTGGCTACACCTTC.

The V and J genes are TRBV7-8 and TRBJ1-1, with unresolved D. Trimming shortened V by 2 bases and J by 8 bases, and 6 bases separated the two germline ends. The CDR3 extends over 11 amino acids. Germline V CDR1 and CDR2: SGHVS, FQNEAQ. CDR3 residues: CASSLTAEAFF. The CDR3 DNA follows: TGTGCCAGCAGCTTAACAGCCGAAGCTTTCTTT.

CDR3 nucleotide sequence: TGCGCCAGCAGCTTGCTCCCAATAGCGGGAGAGAGAGAGACCCAGTACTTC. The encoded protein is CASSLLPIAGERETQYF. J is TRBJ2-5 and V is TRBV5-1, with 9 nucleotides matching TRBD2. This CDR3 is built from 17 residues. With V trimmed by 1 base and J by 4 bases, 11 bases remained unmatched. Germline V gene lookup returns CDR1 SGHRS and CDR2 YFSETQ.

This clone was detected only once. In DNA, the CDR3 is TGTGCCAGTAGTATATTTGGACGAATAAAAGAGACCCAGTACTTC. Translation gives CASSIFGRIKETQYF. The V and J genes are TRBV19 and TRBJ2-5; D gene unclear. The CDR3 runs 15 residues. The germline V gene has CDR1 LNHDA and CDR2 SQIVND (reference sequence). V lost 2 bases to trimming and J lost 3 bases, with 13 bases between them.

V and J are TRBV5-3 and TRBJ1-1; D ambiguous. TRBV5-3 is recorded as an ORF, its role being uncertain. This CDR3 contains 13 residues. Trimming took 1 base from V and 1 from J, leaving 5 bases between them. The chain's CDR3 is CARSLSANTEAFF. The CDR3 DNA reads TGTGCCAGAAGCTTGAGTGCGAACACTGAAGCTTTCTTT.

The CDR3 here is CASSVVAREVTGELFF. The CDR3 bases are TGTGCCAGCAGCGTAGTGGCGCGGGAGGTAACCGGGGAGCTGTTTTTT. The genes are TRBV9 and TRBJ2-2, with 8 bases that match TRBD2. There are 16 residues in the CDR3. The V gene end was trimmed by 0 bases and the J gene end by 5 bases; junction bases not matched to a gene: 6. Germline CDR1 SGDLS, CDR2 YYNGEE.

The chain joins TRBV5-1 to TRBJ2-7; TRBD2 aligns across 10 bases. This CDR3 region has 17 residues. With 0 bases clipped from V and 4 bases from J, the junction kept 10 bases outside the gene matches. CDR1 is SGHRS and CDR2 is YFSETQ in the germline V gene. The CDR3 loop is CASSLAPAGGREYEQYF. The DNA for the CDR3 is TGCGCCAGCAGCTTGGCCCCAGCGGGAGGGCGAGAGTACGAGCAGTACTTC.